The 24 T cell receptor beta chains reported below all come from one sample, sequenced in a study of T cell repertoires in cytomegalovirus infection. TCRdb processed the reads anew with MiXCR; each CDR3 protein has one entry. The sample has 310,000 or so distinct CDR3 sequences, 15% to 20% seen once. The sequenced material came from PBMCs. These receptors came from a human donor in good health (CMV status not recorded). Some clones in this sample may be carry-over from other donors' samples.

The chain combines TRBV6-1 with TRBJ2-1; TRBD1 agrees at 9 bases. CDR1 and CDR2 (germline): MNHNS, SASEGT. The CDR3 runs to 16 residues. V shed 5 bases, J shed 0 bases, and the junction held 5 bases outside the gene matches. As DNA, the CDR3 is TGTGCCAGCAGTTCGCCGGGACAGGGCTCCTACAATGAGCAGTTCTTC. Its protein product is CASSSPGQGSYNEQFF.

This clonotype was recorded at least ten times. The chain combines TRBV4-1 with TRBJ2-1; no clear D gene. Germline V gene sequence: CDR1 MGHRA, CDR2 YSYEKL. This CDR3 is 15 amino acids long. With 0 bases removed from V and 2 bases from J, the gap between germline ends came to 8 bases. As DNA, the CDR3 is TGCGCCAGCAGCCAAGACGGTGGGGCCTACAATGAGCAGTTCTTC. It is translated as CASSQDGGAYNEQFF.

The sample holds many counts of this clonotype. CDR3 protein: CASSLSSQANEKLFF. The DNA for the CDR3 is TGTGCCAGCAGCTTATCATCGCAGGCTAATGAAAAACTGTTTTTT. The chain employs TRBV7-2 and TRBJ1-4, with D hard to call. V lost 2 bases and J 3 bases, leaving 10 bases between the germline ends. CDR3 length equals 15 residues. Per the germline V gene, CDR1 is SGHTA and CDR2 is FQGNSA. The whole variable domain, filled in from reference TRBV7-2 and TRBJ1-4, reads GAGVSQSPSNKVTEKGKDVELRCDPISGHTALYWYRQSLGQGLEFLIYFQGNSAPDKSGLPSDRFSAERTGGSVSTLTIQRTQQEDSAVYLCASSLSSQANEKLFFGSGTQLSVL.

The chain links TRBV20-1 to TRBJ1-1; 10 bases are a match to TRBD1. The CDR3 covers 16 residues. Germline lookup yields CDR1 DFQATT and CDR2 SNEGSKA (reference sequence). V lost 2 bases, J lost 4 bases, and 10 bases stayed unmatched. CDR3 in amino acids: CSARPRQGAGVTEAFF. CDR3 nucleotide sequence: TGCAGTGCTAGACCCAGACAGGGGGCCGGGGTCACTGAAGCTTTCTTT.

The sample holds many counts of this clonotype. The V call is TRBV7-2, the J call TRBJ2-7, with 7 bases lining up with TRBD2. Per germline, CDR1 SGHTA and CDR2 FQGNSA. The CDR3 runs 15 residues. Trimming took 1 base from V and 3 from J; bases not matched to a gene: 6. In DNA, the CDR3 is TGTGCCAGCAGCTTAGAGGGAGGGAGAAACTACGAGCAGTACTTC. Residues: CASSLEGGRNYEQYF. Based on the CDR3 plus reference TRBV7-2 and TRBJ2-7, the full variable domain is GAGVSQSPSNKVTEKGKDVELRCDPISGHTALYWYRQSLGQGLEFLIYFQGNSAPDKSGLPSDRFSAERTGGSVSTLTIQRTQQEDSAVYLCASSLEGGRNYEQYFGPGTRLTVT.

The chain employs TRBV3-1 and TRBJ2-5, with 12 nucleotides matching TRBD2. This CDR3 region has 18 residues. Germline CDR1 LGHDT, CDR2 YNNKEL (reference sequence). Unmatched junction bases numbered 10, after V lost 1 base and J lost 4 bases. CDR3 loop: CASSQVSGRLAGVETQYF. The DNA for the CDR3 is TGTGCCAGCAGCCAAGTTTCGGGACGACTAGCGGGGGTAGAGACCCAGTACTTC.

This clonotype has just a few counts. The V call is TRBV9, the J call TRBJ2-1, with a tentative D call TRBD2 (5 bases). Germline V gene sequence: CDR1 SGDLS, CDR2 YYNGEE. There are 13 residues in the CDR3. V was cut by 2 bases and J by 8 bases, with 11 bases left in between. DNA of the CDR3: TGTGCCAGCAGCGTGGGGAGATCACATGAGCAGTTCTTC. Translation gives CASSVGRSHEQFF.

There are a few counts of this clonotype. The chain combines TRBV7-9 with TRBJ1-1; tentatively, D is TRBD1 (5 bases). CDR3 length: 14 residues. Trimming pared 1 base from V and 3 bases from J, leaving 9 bases between. CDR1 SEHNR and CDR2 FQNEAQ come from the germline V gene (reference sequence). As DNA, the CDR3 is TGTGCCAGCAGCTTAGAATCAGGGCACACTGAAGCTTTCTTT. Protein product: CASSLESGHTEAFF.

This clonotype has a handful of counts. The V and J genes are TRBV5-5 and TRBJ2-1; possible D gene TRBD1, 5 bases. V was trimmed by 4 bases and J by 2 bases, leaving 13 bases between them. The CDR3 runs 15 residues. CDR1 SGHKS and CDR2 YYEKEE come from the germline V gene (reference sequence). Here the CDR3 DNA reads TGTGCCAGCAGCCGACAGCCAGAAACCTACAATGAGCAGTTCTTC. Amino acids: CASSRQPETYNEQFF.

V and J are TRBV19 and TRBJ1-5; D is undetermined. CDR1 is LNHDA, CDR2 SQIVND, per germline (reference sequence). The CDR3 is made up of 14 amino acids. Trimming removed 8 bases from V and 4 bases from J, with 15 bases in between. The CDR3 is CASQVGTANQPQHF. CDR3 DNA sequence: TGTGCCAGTCAAGTTGGAACAGCAAATCAGCCCCAGCATTTT.

This clonotype occurred once. The chain recombines TRBV5-4 with TRBJ2-6; D remains unclear. CDR1 is SGHNT and CDR2 is YYREEE in the germline V gene (reference sequence). V gave up 4 bases and J gave up 0 bases, with 5 bases separating them. This CDR3 is built from 14 residues. CDR3 region: CASSRLSGANVLTF. CDR3 coding DNA: TGTGCCAGCAGCCGACTCTCTGGGGCCAACGTCCTGACTTTC.

This clonotype was observed at least ten times. The chain employs TRBV7-9 and TRBJ2-2, with D possibly being TRBD1 (5 bases). Trimming left V 5 bases short and J 4 bases short, with 20 bases between. This CDR3 has 17 amino acids. CDR1 and CDR2 from the germline V gene are SEHNR and FQNEAQ (reference sequence). The CDR3 loop reads CASSAPSLDSFTGELFF. In nucleotides, the CDR3 is TGTGCCAGCAGCGCACCCTCCCTAGACAGCTTCACCGGGGAGCTGTTTTTT.

Here the CDR3 DNA reads TGTGCCAGCAGCTTGGGTCCAGGGAACAACTATGGCTACACCTTC. Its translation is CASSLGPGNNYGYTF. The rearrangement joins TRBV5-6 to TRBJ1-2; TRBD1 is a possible D gene (5 bases). This CDR3 is built from 15 residues. Germline-derived CDR1 and CDR2 are SGHDT and YYEEEE. V was trimmed by 0 bases and J by 2 bases, leaving 11 bases between them.

This clonotype has a handful of counts. CDR3 sequence: CASSSSTYEQFF. CDR3 DNA sequence: TGTGCCAGCAGTTCGAGCACGTATGAGCAGTTCTTC. The chain has TRBV12-3 or TRBV12-4 and TRBJ2-1; D is undetermined. V was shortened by 4 bases and J by 8 bases, with 9 bases between the two germline ends. This CDR3 contains 12 residues.

This clonotype was detected ten times or more. The chain combines TRBV12-3 or TRBV12-4 with TRBJ1-6; no definite D call. This CDR3 region has 15 residues. V gave up 6 bases and J gave up 3 bases, with 12 bases separating them. CDR3: CASRRGGYYNSPLHF. CDR3 DNA: TGTGCCAGCAGGCGGGGAGGGTACTATAATTCACCCCTCCACTTT.

V and J are TRBV6-1 and TRBJ2-3, with 11 positions matching TRBD2. This CDR3 has 14 amino acids. After removal of 10 bases from V and 1 base from J, the junction contained 4 bases not matched to a gene. Looked up from germline, CDR1 is MNHNS and CDR2 is SASEGT. CDR3 sequence reads: CATTLAGGTDTQYF. The CDR3 DNA reads TGTGCCACGACACTAGCGGGGGGCACAGATACGCAGTATTTT.

This clonotype was detected a few times. The chain combines TRBV6-2 or TRBV6-3 with TRBJ1-1, with TRBD1 matching over 9 bases. J was trimmed by 5 bases and V by 6 bases; bases with no gene match: 7. CDR3 length equals 14 residues. Germline V gene data show CDR1 as MNHEY and CDR2 as SVGEGT. The DNA for the CDR3 is TGTGCCAGCAGCCCTACAGGGGGCAGGACTGAAGCTTTCTTT. It is translated as CASSPTGGRTEAFF.

The rearrangement links TRBV4-1 to TRBJ1-1, with D perhaps TRBD1 (6 bases). V was trimmed by 0 bases and J by 5 bases, leaving 13 bases between them. CDR1 and CDR2 from the germline V gene are MGHRA and YSYEKL. The CDR3 is 15 residues long. The CDR3 DNA follows: TGCGCCAGCAGCCAAGATACAGGGTGGGGAACTGAAGCTTTCTTT. Its translation is CASSQDTGWGTEAFF.

This clonotype was detected many times. The rearrangement joins TRBV12-3 or TRBV12-4 to TRBJ2-7; tentatively, D is TRBD1 or TRBD2 (5 bases each). This CDR3 spans 15 amino acids. The V and J ends lost 3 bases and 3 bases respectively, with 15 bases between them. The CDR3 nucleotides are TGTGCCAGCAGTTTTAGCGACAGCTACTACTACGAGCAGTACTTC. Translated, it gives CASSFSDSYYYEQYF.

The gene calls are TRBV2 and TRBJ2-2; D unclear. V lost 0 bases to trimming and J lost 5 bases, with 10 bases between them. CDR3 length equals 15 residues. Germline values: CDR1 SNHLY, CDR2 FYNNEI. CDR3 sequence (DNA): TGTGCCAGCAGTGAAGCGCTTTCTAGGACCGGGGAGCTGTTTTTT. It yields the protein CASSEALSRTGELFF.

The V and J genes are TRBV4-1 and TRBJ1-3; D might be TRBD1 (6 bases). CDR3 length: 15 residues. Germline V gene lookup returns CDR1 MGHRA and CDR2 YSYEKL. Trimming took off 2 bases at V and 0 bases at J, with 8 bases between the two ends. The CDR3: CASSQQGFSGNTIYF. For the CDR3, the DNA is TGCGCCAGCAGCCAACAGGGGTTCTCTGGAAACACCATATATTTT.

This rearrangement joins TRBV2 to TRBJ2-6, with 9 bases identical to TRBD1. The CDR3 runs to 17 residues. V gave up 7 bases and J gave up 0 bases; unmatched junction bases: 7. Per germline, CDR1 SNHLY and CDR2 FYNNEI. For the CDR3, the DNA is TGTGCCAGCACGGGACAGGGTTTGATCTCTGGGGCCAACGTCCTGACTTTC. Its translation: CASTGQGLISGANVLTF.

This clonotype showed up many times. The chain joins TRBV6-1 to TRBJ2-3, with 8 bases lining up with TRBD2. Germline assignment: CDR1 MNHNS and CDR2 SASEGT. The CDR3 totals 15 residues. V shed 7 bases and J 6 bases; nucleotides not matched to a gene: 12. The CDR3 DNA sequence: TGTGCCAGCACTCGGGCTGCGGGGGGCCCGGATACGCAGTATTTT. This encodes CASTRAAGGPDTQYF.

Remarks on this clonotype: A much larger clone sits a single nucleotide away, making a read error possible. The V gene is TRBV19, the J gene TRBJ2-4, with a tentative D call TRBD1 (6 bases). CDR1 and CDR2 (germline): LNHDA, SQIVND (reference sequence). V lost 5 bases and J 5 bases, leaving 19 bases between the germline ends. The CDR3 sequence is 16 residues long. The chain's CDR3 is CASSSTGTNGQNIQYF. The CDR3 bases are TGTGCCAGTAGTTCCACCGGGACAAACGGACAAAACATTCAGTACTTC.